The T cell receptor beta chain described here comes from a study of T cell responses to AZD1222 COVID-19 vaccine. The method was immunoSEQ multiplex PCR; TCRdb's version includes in-frame clones alone and lacks a portion of them. This sample has 130,000 or so clones, with 90% to 95% found just once. Trimming took 5 bases from V and 3 from J; bases not matched to a gene: 6. Germline CDR1 reads SGHVS; CDR2 reads FNYEAQ. This CDR3 contains 15 residues. This clonotype was sampled from an adult in good health. The material was peripheral blood, obtained on day 0 of AZD1222 vaccination. This chain connects TRBV7-6 to TRBJ1-4, with 7 bases lining up with TRBD1. The CDR3 DNA is TGTGCCAGCAGCAGGAGGGGGACAGCTAATGAAAAACTGTTTTTT. It codes for CASSRRGTANEKLFF.